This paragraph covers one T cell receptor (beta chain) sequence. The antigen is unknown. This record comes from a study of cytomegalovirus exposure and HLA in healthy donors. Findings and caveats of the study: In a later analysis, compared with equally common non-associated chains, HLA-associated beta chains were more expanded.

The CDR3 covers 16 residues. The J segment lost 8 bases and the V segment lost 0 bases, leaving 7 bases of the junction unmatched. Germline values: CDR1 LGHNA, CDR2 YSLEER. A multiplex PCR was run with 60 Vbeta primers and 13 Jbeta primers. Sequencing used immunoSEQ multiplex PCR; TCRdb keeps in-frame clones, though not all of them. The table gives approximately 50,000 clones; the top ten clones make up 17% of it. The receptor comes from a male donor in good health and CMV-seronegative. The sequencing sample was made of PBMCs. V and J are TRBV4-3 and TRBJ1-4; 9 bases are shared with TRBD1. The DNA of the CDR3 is TGCGCCAGCAGCCAAGAGTCCGGGACAGGGTACGAAAAACTGTTTTTT. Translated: CASSQESGTGYEKLFF.